The 3 T cell receptor beta chains below all came from one sample that was sequenced in a study of early T cells in non-severe SARS-CoV-2 infection (dated by TCRdb to about 2021). Receptors were amplified or captured by 5' RACE. Instrument used: NextSeq 500. TCRdb trimmed the raw reads at Q25, called clones with MiXCR and kept productive beta chains. Each CDR3 protein appears once, grouped with its most common genes and DNA. The sample records roughly 54,000 distinct CDR3 sequences, approximately 12% of which are singletons. Jointly, the top ten make up 4.8% of the sample. The material sequenced was whole blood. The origin of the receptors is an adult who was a healthcare worker with PCR-confirmed SARS-CoV-2 infection or an uninfected control (not recorded which).

V gene TRBV10-3 combines with J gene TRBJ1-5, with a tentative D call TRBD1 (6 bases). V shed 6 bases and J shed 2 bases, with 11 bases lying between them. Germline-derived CDR1 and CDR2 are ENHRY and SYGVKD. The CDR3 is 14 residues long. The CDR3 loop is CAIRTGNGNQPQHF. CDR3 DNA: TGTGCCATCAGAACAGGGAACGGCAATCAGCCCCAGCATTTT.

This clonotype was recorded many times. Given a much more abundant clone one base away, this may be a read error. The chain is built from TRBV28 and TRBJ2-7; 9 nucleotides line up with TRBD2. The CDR3 is 14 amino acids. Germline lookup yields CDR1 MDHEN and CDR2 SYDVKM. The junction had 10 bases not matched to a gene; V was cut back by 8 bases and J by 5 bases. This CDR3 is CASRYAGGSNEQYF. The DNA of the CDR3 is TGTGCCAGCCGGTATGCGGGAGGGTCCAACGAGCAGTACTTC. The whole variable domain, remainder taken from reference TRBV28 and TRBJ2-7, is DVKVTQSSRYLVKRTGEKVFLECVQDMDHENMFWYRQDPGLGLRLIYFSYDVKMKEKGDIPEGYSVSREKKERFSLILESASTNQTSMYLCASRYAGGSNEQYFGPGTRLTVT.

The gene calls are TRBV7-9 and TRBJ2-5, with 7 bases fitting TRBD2. The CDR3 is 13 residues long. Germline V gene data show CDR1 as SEHNR and CDR2 as FQNEAQ (reference sequence). Unmatched junction bases numbered 1, after V lost 3 bases and J lost 3 bases. CDR3 in DNA: TGTGCCAGCAGCTTTGCGGGGGAAGAGACCCAGTACTTC. Encoded protein: CASSFAGEETQYF.